This T cell receptor (beta chain) was sequenced in a study of shared clonotypes between healthy human individuals. V was cut by 4 bases and J by 1 base, with 10 bases left in between. Germline-derived CDR1 and CDR2 are MNHEY and SVGAGI. This CDR3 is built from 14 residues. Replicate PCRs from sorted subsets contained roughly 200 ng DNA, which is 31,000 or so T cell genomes. Profiling relied on immunoSEQ multiplex PCR, and the TCRdb table lists in-frame clones only, not all of them. The repertoire consists of about 1,800,000 clones, with just under 95% occurring once and the leading ten covering 1.2%. Of note for this clone: Other DNA sequences in this sample translate to the same CDR3.

In the naive CD8 group, cells lacked CD45RO and were positively selected for CCR7, so terminally differentiated effector memory CD45RA+ cells were left out. Everyone who donated was a Caucasian adult who lived in Nashville, Tennessee. V is TRBV6-5 and J is TRBJ1-1; D remains ambiguous. The TCR sequence derives from a man aged 18 to 35 in good health. Source material: naive CD8+ T cells sorted from blood. CDR3 sequence (DNA): TGTGCCAGCAGTTTCCGTGAGGGGAACACTGAAGCTTTCTTT. Its protein product is CASSFREGNTEAFF.